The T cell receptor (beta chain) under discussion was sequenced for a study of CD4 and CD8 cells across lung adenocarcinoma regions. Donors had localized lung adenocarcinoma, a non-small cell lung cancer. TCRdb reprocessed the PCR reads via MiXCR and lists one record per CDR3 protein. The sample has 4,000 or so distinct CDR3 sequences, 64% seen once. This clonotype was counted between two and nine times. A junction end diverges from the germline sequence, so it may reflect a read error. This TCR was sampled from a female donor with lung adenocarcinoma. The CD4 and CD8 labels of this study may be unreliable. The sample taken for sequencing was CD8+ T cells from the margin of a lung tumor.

The DNA for the CDR3 is TGTGCCAGCAGTTTGGGACAGCGGAACCAGGAGACCCAGTACTTC. It encodes CASSLGQRNQETQYF. V is TRBV28 and J is TRBJ2-5; 7 bases line up with TRBD1. The CDR3 is made up of 15 amino acids. Germline V CDR1 and CDR2: MDHEN, SYDVKM.